Described below is a single TCR beta chain sequence and its context. Its antigen is as yet unknown. Clones were sequenced by immunoSEQ multiplex PCR, and TCRdb holds only the in-frame ones, with some missing. The sample shows roughly 150,000 clones, 70% to 85% of them seen only once. This specimen comes from a study of cytomegalovirus exposure and HLA in healthy donors. Findings of the study overall: The tendency of first-cohort TCR clusters to co-occur in the roughly 130 validation repertoires emerged from a later analysis.

V lost 3 bases, J lost 6 bases, and 5 bases stayed unmatched. This CDR3 contains 15 residues. Germline-derived CDR1 and CDR2 are SNHLY and FYNNEI. Material: PBMCs. This clonotype was obtained from a young man in good health and CMV-seropositive. J is TRBJ2-2 and V is TRBV2, with 9 bases that match TRBD2. The DNA for the CDR3 is TGTGCCAGCAGTGATATGCGGGGGGGATCCGGGGAGCTGTTTTTT. Its protein is CASSDMRGGSGELFF.